The present T cell receptor beta chain was sequenced within a study of cytomegalovirus exposure and HLA in healthy donors. Study-wide results and caveats: Later on, an analysis tied about 17,000 TCR beta sequences to HLA alleles at 0.05 false discovery rate.

V lost 2 bases, J lost 5 bases, and 13 bases lay in between. Germline V lookup: CDR1 LNHDA, CDR2 SQIVND (reference sequence). The CDR3 consists of 15 residues. Remarks on this clone: Its antigen is as yet unknown.

Primers for the PCR totalled 60 Vbeta and 13 Jbeta. The method was immunoSEQ multiplex PCR; TCRdb's version includes in-frame clones alone and lacks a portion of them. The sample holds 50,000 to 65,000 clones; roughly 74% are singletons and the top ten take under 25%. This TCR was sampled from a woman aged 40 to 50 in good health and CMV-seropositive. V gene TRBV19 combines with J gene TRBJ1-5; D gene uncertain. Sample: PBMCs. The CDR3 reads CASSIRVGADQPQHF. The CDR3 DNA is TGTGCCAGTAGTATACGGGTGGGAGCCGATCAGCCCCAGCATTTT.